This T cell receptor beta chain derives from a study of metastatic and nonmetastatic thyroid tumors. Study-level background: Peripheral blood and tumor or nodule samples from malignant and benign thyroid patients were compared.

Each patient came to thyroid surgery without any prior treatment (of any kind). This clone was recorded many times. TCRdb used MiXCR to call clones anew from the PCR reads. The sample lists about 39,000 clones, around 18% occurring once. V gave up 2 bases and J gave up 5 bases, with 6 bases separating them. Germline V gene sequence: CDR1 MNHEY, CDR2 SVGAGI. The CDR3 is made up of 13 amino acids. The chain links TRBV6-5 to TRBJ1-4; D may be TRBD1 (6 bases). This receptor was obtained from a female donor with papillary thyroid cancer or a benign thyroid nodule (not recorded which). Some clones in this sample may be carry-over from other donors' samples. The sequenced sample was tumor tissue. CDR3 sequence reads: CASSYQGNEKLFF. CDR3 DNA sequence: TGTGCCAGCAGTTACCAGGGGAATGAAAAACTGTTTTTT.